Detailed here is one TCR beta chain. The data were obtained in a study of blood T cell repertoires in COVID-19. About the study: Acute and convalescent COVID-19 samples came from the United States, Italy and Spain.

How the authors handled the data: The assay estimated nucleated cells by amplifying reference gene primers. TCRdb's table, derived via immunoSEQ multiplex PCR, lists solely in-frame clones and lacks some. That table is the source of V, J and clone size, and D and trimming were worked out from the DNA. The sample records approximately 75,000 clones, 75% to 90% being singletons. With V trimmed by 3 bases and J by 2 bases, 3 bases remained unmatched. This CDR3 is built from 16 residues. Germline V CDR1 and CDR2: MGHRA, YSYEKL. V is TRBV4-1 and J is TRBJ2-7, with 14 positions matching TRBD2. Sequencing was performed on peripheral blood. The source of this sequence is a woman at least 80 years old with acute or convalescent COVID-19. CDR3 nucleotide sequence: TGCGCCAGCAGCCAGGGACTAGCGGGGGAGACCTACGAGCAGTACTTC. Translating it yields CASSQGLAGETYEQYF.